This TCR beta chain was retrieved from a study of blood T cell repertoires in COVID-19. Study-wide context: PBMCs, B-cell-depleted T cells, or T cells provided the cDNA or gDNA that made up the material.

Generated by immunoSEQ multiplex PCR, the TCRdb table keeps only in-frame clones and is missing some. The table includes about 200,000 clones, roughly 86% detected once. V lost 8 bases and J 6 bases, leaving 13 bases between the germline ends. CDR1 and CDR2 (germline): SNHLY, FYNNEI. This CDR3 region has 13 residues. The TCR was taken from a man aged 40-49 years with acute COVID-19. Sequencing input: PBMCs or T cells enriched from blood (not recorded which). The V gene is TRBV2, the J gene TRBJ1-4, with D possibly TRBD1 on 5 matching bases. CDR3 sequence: CASLGRVDEKLFF. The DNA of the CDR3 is TGTGCCAGCCTGGGGCGCGTTGATGAAAAACTGTTTTTT.